The 4 T cell receptor beta chains presented below share a single source sample, sequenced in a study of blood T cells in healthy people across ages. A second PCR, run for about 6 to 11 cycles, used a sample-barcoded 5' primer plus a J-beta primer mix. TCRdb re-analysed the 5' RACE reads in MiXCR, keeping a single row per CDR3 protein. This table has 1.2 million to 1.5 million distinct CDR3 sequences, roughly 45% appearing once. The sequencing sample was made of blood. These receptor sequences come from a woman under 30 in good health.

The rearrangement uses TRBV7-9 and TRBJ2-7, with 7 bases fitting TRBD1. J lost 3 bases, V lost 5 bases, and 7 bases had no gene match. There are 14 residues in the CDR3. Germline V CDR1 and CDR2: SEHNR, FQNEAQ (reference sequence). The CDR3 nucleotides read TGTGCCAGCAGCCTCGGGACAGCCCACTACGAGCAGTACTTC. Its protein is CASSLGTAHYEQYF. The complete variable domain, with remaining parts taken from reference TRBV7-9 and TRBJ2-7, reads DTGVSQNPRHKITKRGQNVTFRCDPISEHNRLYWYRQTLGQGPEFLTYFQNEAQLEKSRLLSDRFSAERPKGSFSTLEIQRTEQGDSAMYLCASSLGTAHYEQYFGPGTRLTVT.

There are a few counts of this clonotype. This chain links TRBV12-3 or TRBV12-4 with TRBJ2-1; D is unresolved. This CDR3 contains 15 residues. V was clipped by 5 bases and J by 10 bases, with 21 bases between them. Written as DNA, the CDR3 is TGTGCCAGCAGTCCTCCATCGACTTCCGGAGAGGAGCAGTTCTTC. Translating it yields CASSPPSTSGEEQFF.

The chain couples TRBV20-1 to TRBJ2-7; 7 bases fit TRBD1. The CDR3 is 13 residues long. CDR1 is DFQATT and CDR2 is SNEGSKA in the germline V gene (reference sequence). V shed 1 base, J shed 4 bases, and the junction held 4 bases outside the gene matches. CDR3 DNA: TGCAGTGCTAGAGGACAGGGAAAATACGAGCAGTACTTC. This sequence encodes CSARGQGKYEQYF.

The rearrangement links TRBV6-1 to TRBJ2-1, with 10 bases lining up with TRBD2. CDR3 length equals 19 residues. Germline CDR1 is MNHNS and CDR2 is SASEGT. Unmatched junction bases numbered 14, after V lost 6 bases and J lost 0 bases. The CDR3 here is CASRVTSGDMQNSYNEQFF. The CDR3 nucleotides read TGTGCCAGCAGAGTCACTAGCGGGGACATGCAAAACTCCTACAATGAGCAGTTCTTC.